The rows below give T cell receptor beta chains drawn from one sample of a study of T cell clones after liver transplantation. Libraries were prepared by immunoSEQ multiplex PCR; TCRdb keeps only in-frame clonotypes and omits some of them. Found here are around 97,000 clones, about 88% of them singletons; the top ten hold 2.5% to 3.5%. The material was CD4+ T cells from blood, obtained around 50 months after liver transplant. These receptors originate from a human patient who received a liver transplant. The graft donor may have given rise to some T cells. The CDR3 runs from the conserved cysteine through the conserved F or W. A D gene is named only where the DNA matches it firmly. Clone sizes are given selectively: once, few, many, or a class where the clone is expanded.

d_call j_call v_call clone_size cdr3_aa cdr3_nt
. TRBJ2-7 TRBV6-1 . CASTGRTAYEQYF TGTGCCAGCACCGGGAGGACAGCCTACGAGCAGTACTTC
TRBD1 TRBJ2-5 TRBV7-3 . CASSLAWTGLQETQYF TGTGCCAGCAGCTTAGCCTGGACAGGGCTCCAAGAGACCCAGTACTTC
TRBD2 TRBJ2-1 TRBV10-2 . CATYVSRGSYNEQFF TGCGCCACCTATGTCTCGCGGGGGTCCTACAATGAGCAGTTCTTC
. TRBJ1-2 TRBV19 . CASGLNGYTF TGTGCCAGCGGCCTCAATGGCTACACCTTC
TRBD2 TRBJ2-5 TRBV6-5 once CASSYSGGAWETQYF TGTGCCAGCAGTTACTCCGGGGGGGCATGGGAGACCCAGTACTTC
. TRBJ2-3 TRBV5-1 . CASSLGTASTDTQYF TGCGCCAGCAGCTTGGGGACAGCTAGCACAGATACGCAGTATTTT
. TRBJ2-2 TRBV19 . CASSPIGRGGTGELFF TGTGCCAGTTCCCCTATCGGGAGAGGAGGCACCGGGGAGCTGTTTTTT
TRBD2 TRBJ2-4 TRBV19 few CASSAWGGTENIQYF TGTGCCAGTAGTGCATGGGGAGGGACGGAAAACATTCAGTACTTC
. TRBJ2-7 TRBV2 . CASSGSLRRAWDNYEQYF TGTGCCAGCAGTGGATCTTTAAGGCGTGCGTGGGACAACTACGAGCAGTACTTC
TRBD1 TRBJ1-2 TRBV6-5 . CASTGTGRDYGYTF TGTGCCAGCACTGGGACAGGGAGGGACTATGGCTACACCTTC
TRBD1 TRBJ2-7 TRBV18 few CASSPLVTGTSYEQYF TGTGCCAGCTCACCACTTGTGACAGGGACCTCCTACGAGCAGTACTTC
. TRBJ2-3 TRBV19 . CASKGGGRSPDTQYF TGTGCCAGTAAGGGTGGGGGGCGATCCCCAGATACGCAGTATTTT
. TRBJ1-1 TRBV9 . CASSVVVSPSGVAEAFF TGTGCCAGCAGCGTAGTAGTATCCCCGTCAGGGGTAGCTGAAGCTTTCTTT
. TRBJ2-7 TRBV19 few CASSINSGPTYEQYF TGTGCCAGTAGTATTAACTCGGGGCCAACCTACGAGCAGTACTTC
. TRBJ1-3 TRBV5-8 . CASSLGRSRLSGNTIYF TGTGCCAGCAGCTTGGGCCGGAGCAGACTCTCTGGAAACACCATATATTTT
TRBD1 TRBJ1-2 TRBV27 . CASSAFPGQGGYGYTF TGTGCCAGCAGTGCATTCCCGGGACAGGGAGGATATGGCTACACCTTC
. TRBJ1-6 TRBV4-3 few CASSQFGSYNSPLHF TGCGCCAGCAGCCAATTCGGGTCCTATAATTCACCCCTCCACTTT
TRBD2 TRBJ2-5 TRBV7-6 . CASSLGSRGSTGTQYF TGTGCCAGCAGCTTAGGCAGCCGCGGGAGTACAGGGACCCAGTACTTC
TRBD1 TRBJ2-7 TRBV5-1 . CASSLSDRNYEQYF TGCGCCAGCAGCCTGTCGGACAGGAACTACGAGCAGTACTTC
. TRBJ1-5 TRBV7-2 . CASSYRLNQPQHF TGTGCCAGCAGTTACAGACTCAATCAGCCCCAGCATTTT
. TRBJ2-5 TRBV18 . CASSPGRQETQYF TGTGCCAGCTCACCGGGTAGGCAAGAGACCCAGTACTTC
TRBD2 TRBJ2-3 TRBV28 . CATSTSGVTDTQYF TGTGCCACCTCTACTAGCGGAGTCACAGATACGCAGTATTTT
TRBD1 TRBJ1-5 TRBV19 . CASSIDGQGNQPQHF TGTGCCAGTAGTATAGACGGACAGGGGAATCAGCCCCAGCATTTT
. TRBJ2-1 TRBV11-3 . CASSHQESSGYEQFF TGTGCCAGCAGCCACCAGGAGAGCTCGGGATATGAGCAGTTCTTC
TRBD2 TRBJ2-7 TRBV19 once CASSTSGRYEQYF TGTGCCAGTAGTACTAGCGGGAGGTACGAGCAGTACTTC
. TRBJ2-3 TRBV19 . CASSPRDRVGDTQYF TGTGCCAGTAGTCCCCGGGACCGCGTGGGAGATACGCAGTATTTT
. TRBJ2-5 TRBV6-5 . CASSYTILETQYF TGTGCCAGCAGTTACACGATCTTAGAGACCCAGTACTTC
TRBD1 TRBJ2-5 TRBV11-1 . CASSSGQEQETQYF TGTGCCAGCAGTTCGGGACAGGAACAAGAGACCCAGTACTTC
TRBD2 TRBJ2-3 TRBV10-3 . CATGLSTDTQYF TGTGCCACGGGACTAAGCACAGATACGCAGTATTTT
. TRBJ2-7 TRBV27 . CASRYRWDNPYEQYF TGTGCCAGCAGATATAGATGGGATAACCCCTACGAGCAGTACTTC
. TRBJ2-2 TRBV5-1 . CASSLELPNTGELFF TGCGCCAGCAGCCTAGAACTACCGAACACCGGGGAGCTGTTTTTT
TRBD1 TRBJ1-3 TRBV10-3 . CASRVQGGSGNTIYF TGTGCCTCACGCGTACAGGGGGGCTCTGGAAACACCATATATTTT
TRBD1 TRBJ1-2 TRBV6-5 . CASSYSPPPTGGGYTF TGTGCCAGCAGTTACTCCCCCCCGCCTACAGGGGGAGGCTACACCTTC